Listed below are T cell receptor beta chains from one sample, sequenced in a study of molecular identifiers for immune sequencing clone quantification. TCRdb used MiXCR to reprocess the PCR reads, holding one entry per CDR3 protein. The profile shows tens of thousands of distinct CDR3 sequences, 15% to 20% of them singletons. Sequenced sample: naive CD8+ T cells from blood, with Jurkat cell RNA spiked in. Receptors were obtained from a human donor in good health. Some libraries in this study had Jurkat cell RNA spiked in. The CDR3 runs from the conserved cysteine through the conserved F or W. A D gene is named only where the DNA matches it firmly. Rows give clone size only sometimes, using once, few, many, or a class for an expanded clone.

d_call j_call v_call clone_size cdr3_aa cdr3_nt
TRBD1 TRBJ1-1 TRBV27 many CASSLDRVTEAFF TGTGCCAGCAGTCTGGACAGGGTGACTGAAGCTTTCTTT
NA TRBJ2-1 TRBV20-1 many CSARETHEQFF TGCAGTGCTAGAGAGACCCATGAGCAGTTCTTC
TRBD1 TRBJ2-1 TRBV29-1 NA CSVERTGRIGYVYEQFF TGCAGCGTCGAACGGACAGGGCGAATTGGTTATGTCTATGAGCAGTTCTTC
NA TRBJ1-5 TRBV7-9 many CASSFSEGNQPQHF TGTGCCAGCAGCTTTTCCGAGGGCAATCAGCCCCAGCATTTT
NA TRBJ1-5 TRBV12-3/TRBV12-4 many CASSLGGRNQPQHF TGTGCCAGCAGTTTAGGGGGTCGCAATCAGCCCCAGCATTTT
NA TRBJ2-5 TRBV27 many CASGGPGQETQYF TGTGCCAGCGGAGGGCCGGGGCAAGAGACCCAGTACTTC
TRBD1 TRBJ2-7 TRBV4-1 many CASSQPTGGRDEQYF TGCGCCAGCAGCCAGCCTACAGGGGGCCGGGACGAGCAGTACTTC
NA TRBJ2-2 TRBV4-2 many CASTDGDTGELFF TGTGCCAGCACCGACGGGGACACCGGGGAGCTGTTTTTT
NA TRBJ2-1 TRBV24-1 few CATSDLGRSAEQFF TGTGCCACCAGTGATTTGGGCAGGTCGGCTGAGCAGTTCTTC
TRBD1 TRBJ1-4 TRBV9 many CASSVRGGQASKLFF TGTGCCAGCAGCGTTCGAGGGGGACAGGCCTCCAAACTGTTTTTT
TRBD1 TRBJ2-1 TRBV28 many CASLARGSYNEQFF TGTGCCAGCCTAGCCAGGGGGTCCTACAATGAGCAGTTCTTC
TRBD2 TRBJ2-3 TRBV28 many CASSSPVSGSDTQYF TGTGCCAGCAGTTCCCCCGTTAGCGGGTCAGATACGCAGTATTTT
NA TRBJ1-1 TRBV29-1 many CSVVDQNTEAFF TGCAGCGTTGTCGACCAGAACACTGAAGCTTTCTTT
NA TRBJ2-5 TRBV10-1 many CASSEGRSETQYF TGCGCCAGCAGTGAAGGAAGGTCGGAGACCCAGTACTTC
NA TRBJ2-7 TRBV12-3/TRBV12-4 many CASSSQISSEQYF TGTGCCAGCAGCTCACAAATATCCTCCGAGCAGTACTTC
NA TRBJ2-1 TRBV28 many CASSLGLYNEQFF TGTGCCAGCAGTTTAGGTCTATACAATGAGCAGTTCTTC
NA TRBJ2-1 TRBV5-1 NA CASSSSWPVPYNEQFF TGCGCCAGCAGCTCCTCGTGGCCAGTCCCCTACAATGAGCAGTTCTTC
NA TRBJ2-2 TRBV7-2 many CASSLGGRATGELFF TGTGCCAGCAGCTTAGGGGGCAGGGCCACCGGGGAGCTGTTTTTT
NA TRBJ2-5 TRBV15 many CATSRDWKTQYF TGTGCCACCAGCAGAGACTGGAAGACCCAGTACTTC
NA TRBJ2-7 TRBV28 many CASSPAGQSYEQYF TGTGCCAGCAGCCCGGCGGGCCAAAGCTACGAGCAGTACTTC
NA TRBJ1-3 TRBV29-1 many CSVVDTKGRGNTIYF TGCAGCGTTGTGGATACTAAAGGGCGAGGAAACACCATATATTTT
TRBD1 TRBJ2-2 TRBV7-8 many CASSLIFGQGLSDTGELFF TGTGCCAGCAGCTTAATTTTTGGACAGGGGCTTTCCGACACCGGGGAGCTGTTTTTT